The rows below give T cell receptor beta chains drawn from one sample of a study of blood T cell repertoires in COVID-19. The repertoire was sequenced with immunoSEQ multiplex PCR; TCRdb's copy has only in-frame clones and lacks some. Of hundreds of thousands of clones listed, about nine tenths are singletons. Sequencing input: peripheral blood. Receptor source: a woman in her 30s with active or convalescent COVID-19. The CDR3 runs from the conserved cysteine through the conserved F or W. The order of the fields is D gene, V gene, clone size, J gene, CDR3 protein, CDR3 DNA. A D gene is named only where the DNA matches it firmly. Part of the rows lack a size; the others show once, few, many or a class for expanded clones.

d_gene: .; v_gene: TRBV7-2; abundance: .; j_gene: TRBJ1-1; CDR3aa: CASSLGTAEAFF; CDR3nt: TGTGCCAGCAGCTTAGGGACAGCTGAAGCTTTCTTT
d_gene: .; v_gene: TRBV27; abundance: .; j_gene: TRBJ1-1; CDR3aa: CASSFGESTEAFF; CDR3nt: TGTGCCAGCAGTTTCGGGGAGAGTACTGAAGCTTTCTTT
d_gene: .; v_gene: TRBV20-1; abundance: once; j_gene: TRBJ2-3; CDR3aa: CSASVGGTQYF; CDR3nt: TGCAGTGCTAGTGTCGGGGGTACGCAGTATTTT
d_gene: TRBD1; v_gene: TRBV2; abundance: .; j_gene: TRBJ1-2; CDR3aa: CASSDAWDRERYGYTF; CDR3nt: TGTGCCAGCAGTGATGCCTGGGACAGGGAACGCTATGGCTACACCTTC
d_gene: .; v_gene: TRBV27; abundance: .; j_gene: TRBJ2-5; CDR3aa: CASSLLGQETQYF; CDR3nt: TGTGCCAGCTCGCTCCTCGGCCAAGAGACCCAGTACTTC
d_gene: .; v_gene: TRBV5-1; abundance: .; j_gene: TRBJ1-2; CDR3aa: CASSLMAENYGYTF; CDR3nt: TGCGCCAGCAGCTTGATGGCGGAAAACTATGGCTACACCTTC
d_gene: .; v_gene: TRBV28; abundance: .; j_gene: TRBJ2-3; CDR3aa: CASSFRQLGADTQYF; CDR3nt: TGTGCCAGCAGTTTTAGACAGCTAGGAGCAGATACGCAGTATTTT
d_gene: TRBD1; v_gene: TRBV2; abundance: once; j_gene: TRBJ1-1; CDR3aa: CASTDRGRSTEAFF; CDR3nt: TGTGCCAGCACCGACAGGGGGCGGAGCACTGAAGCTTTCTTT
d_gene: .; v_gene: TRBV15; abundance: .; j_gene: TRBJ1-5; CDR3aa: CATSRDRSISNQPQHF; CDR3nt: TGTGCCACCAGCAGAGATCGGAGTATTAGCAATCAGCCCCAGCATTTT
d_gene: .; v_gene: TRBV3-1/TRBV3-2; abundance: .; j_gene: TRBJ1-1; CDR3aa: CASSRNSGHFIF; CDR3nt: TGTGCCAGCAGCCGGAATTCGGGACATTTCATCTTT
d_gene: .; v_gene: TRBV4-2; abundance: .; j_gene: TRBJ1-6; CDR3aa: CASSQDVLGTHYNSPLHF; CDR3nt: TGTGCCAGCAGCCAAGATGTTTTAGGGACTCATTATAATTCACCCCTCCACTTT
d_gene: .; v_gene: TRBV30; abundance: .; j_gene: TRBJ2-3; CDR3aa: CAWRGRGTDTQYF; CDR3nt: TGTGCCTGGAGGGGCAGGGGAACAGATACGCAGTATTTT
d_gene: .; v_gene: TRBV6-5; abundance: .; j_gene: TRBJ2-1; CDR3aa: CASSLDGWLGEQFF; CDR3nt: TGTGCCAGCAGTTTAGATGGCTGGCTAGGAGAGCAGTTCTTC
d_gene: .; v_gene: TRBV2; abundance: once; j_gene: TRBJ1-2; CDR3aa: CASSEGEDYGYTF; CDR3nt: TGTGCCAGCAGTGAGGGGGAGGACTATGGCTACACCTTC
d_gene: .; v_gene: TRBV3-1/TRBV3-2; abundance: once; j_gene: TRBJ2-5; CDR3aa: CASSQVSGLQETQYF; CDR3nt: TGTGCCAGCAGCCAAGTGTCCGGACTCCAAGAGACCCAGTACTTC
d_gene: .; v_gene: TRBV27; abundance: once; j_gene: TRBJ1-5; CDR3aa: CASSLLGAPSNQPQHF; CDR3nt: TGTGCCAGCAGTTTATTAGGGGCCCCTAGCAATCAGCCCCAGCATTTT
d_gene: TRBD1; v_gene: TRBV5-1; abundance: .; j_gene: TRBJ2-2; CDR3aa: CASSDQGARLAGELFF; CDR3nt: TGCGCCAGCAGCGACCAGGGGGCGCGATTGGCCGGGGAGCTGTTTTTT
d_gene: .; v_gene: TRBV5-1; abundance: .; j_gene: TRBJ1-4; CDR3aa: CASSLAAQFSNEKLFF; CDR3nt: TGCGCCAGCAGCTTGGCCGCTCAGTTTTCCAATGAAAAACTGTTTTTT
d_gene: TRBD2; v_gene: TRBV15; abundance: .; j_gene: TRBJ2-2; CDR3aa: CATSRDLAGLNTGELFF; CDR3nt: TGTGCCACCAGCAGGGACCTAGCGGGGCTTAACACCGGGGAGCTGTTTTTT
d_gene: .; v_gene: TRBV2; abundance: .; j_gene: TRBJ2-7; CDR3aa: CASSETPSYEQYF; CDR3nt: TGTGCCAGCTCAGAGACACCTTCCTACGAGCAGTACTTC
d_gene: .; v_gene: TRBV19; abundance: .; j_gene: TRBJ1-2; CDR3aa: CASTPSRGSYGYTF; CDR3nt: TGTGCCAGTACCCCGTCACGAGGGTCCTATGGCTACACCTTC
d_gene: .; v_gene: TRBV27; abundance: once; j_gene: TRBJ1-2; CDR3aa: CASNPFRQPENYGYTF; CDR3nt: TGTGCCAGCAACCCCTTTAGACAGCCGGAAAACTATGGCTACACCTTC
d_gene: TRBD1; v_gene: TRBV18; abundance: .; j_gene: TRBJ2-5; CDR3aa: CASSPRQGETQYF; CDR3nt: TGTGCCAGCTCACCCCGACAGGGGGAGACCCAGTACTTC
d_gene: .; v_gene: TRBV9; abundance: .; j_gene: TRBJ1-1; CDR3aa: CASSVEQGKHTEAFF; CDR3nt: TGTGCCAGCAGCGTAGAACAGGGCAAGCACACTGAAGCTTTCTTT
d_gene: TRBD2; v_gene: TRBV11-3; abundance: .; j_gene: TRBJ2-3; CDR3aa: CASSPGLAGPSDTQYF; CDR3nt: TGTGCCAGCAGCCCAGGACTAGCGGGACCTTCAGATACGCAGTATTTT
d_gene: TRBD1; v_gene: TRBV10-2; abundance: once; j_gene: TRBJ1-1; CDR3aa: CASRGDSDTEAFF; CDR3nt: TGCGCCAGCAGGGGGGACAGTGACACTGAAGCTTTCTTT
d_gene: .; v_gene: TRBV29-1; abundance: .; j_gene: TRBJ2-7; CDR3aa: CSVELQGEGYEQYF; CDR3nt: TGCAGCGTTGAATTACAGGGGGAGGGCTACGAGCAGTACTTC
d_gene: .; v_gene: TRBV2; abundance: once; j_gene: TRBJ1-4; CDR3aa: CASRGLDSENEKLFF; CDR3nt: TGTGCCAGCAGGGGGCTAGACAGCGAGAATGAAAAACTGTTTTTT
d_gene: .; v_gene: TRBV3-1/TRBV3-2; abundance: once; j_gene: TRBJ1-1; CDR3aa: CASSQGTEAFF; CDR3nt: TGTGCCAGCAGCCAAGGGACAGAGGCTTTCTTT
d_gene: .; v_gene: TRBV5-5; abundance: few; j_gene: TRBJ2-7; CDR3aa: CASSSTGTYEQYF; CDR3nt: TGTGCCAGCAGCTCTACGGGGACCTACGAGCAGTACTTC
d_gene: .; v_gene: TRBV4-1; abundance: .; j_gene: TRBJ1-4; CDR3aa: CASSQVRAFTTNEKLFF; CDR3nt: TGCGCCAGCAGCCAAGTCAGGGCATTTACAACTAATGAAAAACTGTTTTTT
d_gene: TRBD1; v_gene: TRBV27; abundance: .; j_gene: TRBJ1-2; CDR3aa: CASTSRQGQAIYGGYTF; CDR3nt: TGTGCCAGCACCTCCCGACAGGGGCAAGCCATCTACGGTGGCTACACCTTC
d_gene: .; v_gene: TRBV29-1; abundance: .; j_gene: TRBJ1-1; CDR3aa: CSGAGRMNTEAFF; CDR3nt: TGCAGCGGGGCGGGTCGGATGAACACTGAAGCTTTCTTT
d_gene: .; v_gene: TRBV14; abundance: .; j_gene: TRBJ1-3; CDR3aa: CASSQERLPRRGNTIYF; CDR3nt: TGTGCCAGCAGCCAAGAGCGCCTTCCGAGGCGAGGAAACACCATATATTTT
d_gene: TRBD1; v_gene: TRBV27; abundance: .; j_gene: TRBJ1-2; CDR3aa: CASSFSGTVDGYTF; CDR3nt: TGTGCCAGCTCATTCTCAGGGACAGTAGACGGCTACACCTTC
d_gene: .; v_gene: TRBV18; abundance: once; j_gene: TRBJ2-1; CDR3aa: CASSPRSIQGVEEQFF; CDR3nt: TGTGCCAGCTCACCACGTTCGATACAGGGAGTGGAGGAGCAGTTCTTC
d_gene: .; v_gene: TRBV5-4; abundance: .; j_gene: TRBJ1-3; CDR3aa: CASSFRDTSGNTIYF; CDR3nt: TGTGCCAGCAGCTTTCGGGACACCTCTGGAAACACCATATATTTT
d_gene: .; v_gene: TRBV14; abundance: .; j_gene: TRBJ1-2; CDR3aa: CASSPGLGSGYTF; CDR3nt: TGTGCCAGCAGCCCGGGACTGGGAAGTGGCTACACCTTC
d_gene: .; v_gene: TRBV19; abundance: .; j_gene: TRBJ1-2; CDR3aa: CASSIDRRGGYTF; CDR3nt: TGTGCCAGTAGTATAGATCGAAGGGGTGGCTACACCTTC
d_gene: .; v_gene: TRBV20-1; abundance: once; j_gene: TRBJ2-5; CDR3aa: CSARLQETQYF; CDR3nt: TGCAGTGCTAGACTACAAGAGACCCAGTACTTC
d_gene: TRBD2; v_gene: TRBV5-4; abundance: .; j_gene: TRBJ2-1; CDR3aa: CASSLAGGDYNEQFF; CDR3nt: TGTGCCAGCAGCTTGGCGGGAGGGGACTACAATGAGCAGTTCTTC